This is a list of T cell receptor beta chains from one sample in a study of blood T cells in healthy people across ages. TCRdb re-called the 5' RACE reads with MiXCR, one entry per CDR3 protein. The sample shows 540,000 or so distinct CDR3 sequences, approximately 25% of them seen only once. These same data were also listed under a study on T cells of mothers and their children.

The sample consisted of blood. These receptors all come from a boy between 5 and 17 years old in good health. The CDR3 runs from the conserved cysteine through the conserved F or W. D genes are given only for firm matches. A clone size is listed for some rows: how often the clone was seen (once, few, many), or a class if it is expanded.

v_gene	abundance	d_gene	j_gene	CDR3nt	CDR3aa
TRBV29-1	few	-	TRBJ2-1	TGCAGCGTTCCGGACAGCTCCTACAATGAGCAGTTCTTC	CSVPDSSYNEQFF
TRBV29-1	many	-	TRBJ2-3	TGCAGCGTTGACCCAGGTTCAGATACGCAGTATTTT	CSVDPGSDTQYF
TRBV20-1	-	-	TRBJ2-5	TGCAGTGCTAAAAAAGGGACGGCCATTGAGACCCAGTACTTC	CSAKKGTAIETQYF
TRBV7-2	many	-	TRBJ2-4	TGTGCCAGCTCCAGGGTGGGCAGGGGCAAAAACATTCAGTACTTC	CASSRVGRGKNIQYF
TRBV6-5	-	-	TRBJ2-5	TGTGCCAGCAGCGGATGGTTCGGGGAGACCCAGTACTTC	CASSGWFGETQYF
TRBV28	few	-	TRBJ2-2	TGTGCCAGCCCTCCCCCGGGAGTGGCGAACGCCGGGGAGCTGTTTTTT	CASPPPGVANAGELFF
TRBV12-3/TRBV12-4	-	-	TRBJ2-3	TGTGCCAGCAGCTGCCTGGATACGCAGTATTTT	CASSCLDTQYF
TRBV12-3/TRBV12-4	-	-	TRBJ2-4	TGTGCCAGCAGCGAAACAGCCAAAAACATTCAGTACTTC	CASSETAKNIQYF
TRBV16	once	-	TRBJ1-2	TGTGCCAGCAGCCAATTGCAGGTGAACTATGGCTACACCTTC	CASSQLQVNYGYTF
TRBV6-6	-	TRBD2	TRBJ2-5	TGTGCCTGCAGTTTGGGACTAGCGGAGACCCAGTACTTC	CACSLGLAETQYF
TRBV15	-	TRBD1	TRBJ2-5	TGTGCCACCAGCAAAGAGGTGGCAGGGGGTGAAGAGACCCAGTACTTC	CATSKEVAGGEETQYF
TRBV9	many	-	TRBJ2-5	TGTGCCAGCAGCGTAACAGGGGGGGCCAACCAAGAGACCCAGTACTTC	CASSVTGGANQETQYF
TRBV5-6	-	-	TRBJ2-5	TGTGCCAGCAGGCGCCGGCTGCAAGAGACCCAGTACTTC	CASRRRLQETQYF
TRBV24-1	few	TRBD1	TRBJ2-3	TGTGCCACCAAAGGACAGGGGGGGGATACGCAGTATTTT	CATKGQGGDTQYF
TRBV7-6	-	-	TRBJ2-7	TGTGCCAGCAGCCCGGGGGTTGGAGTCTACGAGCAGTACTTC	CASSPGVGVYEQYF
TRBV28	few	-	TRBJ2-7	TGTGCCAGCAGTCCCCCTTGGGACCCCTACGAGCAGTACTTC	CASSPPWDPYEQYF
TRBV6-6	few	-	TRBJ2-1	TGTGCCAGCAGTTATAGTCTCAATGAGCAGTTCTTC	CASSYSLNEQFF
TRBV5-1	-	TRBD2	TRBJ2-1	TGCGCCAGCAGGCATACTGGGCGGGAGGAGTCCTACAATGAGCAGTTCTTC	CASRHTGREESYNEQFF
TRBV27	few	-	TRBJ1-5	TGTGCCAGCAGCAAAGGAGGTCGGCAGGGCCCGCAGCCCCAGCATTTT	CASSKGGRQGPQPQHF
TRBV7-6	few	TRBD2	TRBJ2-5	TGTGCCAGCAGCTTAAATGGGCGGGAGATCGTGGAGACCCAGTACTTC	CASSLNGREIVETQYF
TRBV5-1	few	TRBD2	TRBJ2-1	TGCGCCAGCAGCCGTGGGACCCAAGGGGGAACTAGCGGGGTATATGAGCAGTTCTTC	CASSRGTQGGTSGVYEQFF
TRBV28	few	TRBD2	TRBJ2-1	TGTGCCAGCAGGCGAACTCCGGGACTAGCCCACAATGAGCAGTTCTTC	CASRRTPGLAHNEQFF
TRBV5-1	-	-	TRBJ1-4	TGCGCCAGCAGCTCAATTCAGGGGAGTGGCGAAAAACTGTTTTTT	CASSSIQGSGEKLFF
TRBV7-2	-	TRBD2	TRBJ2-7	TGTGCCAGCACCAAGCAGGGAGGGGCGTACGAGCAGTACTTC	CASTKQGGAYEQYF
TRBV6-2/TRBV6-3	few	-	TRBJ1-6	TGTGCCAGCAGCTGGACCGCTGTCAATTCACCCCTCCACTTT	CASSWTAVNSPLHF
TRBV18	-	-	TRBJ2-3	TGTGCCAGCTCACCCTCGGTTAGCCGAGATGCGCAGTATTTT	CASSPSVSRDAQYF
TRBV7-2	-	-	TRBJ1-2	TGTGCCAGCAGCCCGCCTATGGGGCTGGATTATGGCTACACCTTC	CASSPPMGLDYGYTF
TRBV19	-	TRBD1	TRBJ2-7	TGTGCCAGTAGTATGTATCGGGACAGCTACGAGCAGTACTTC	CASSMYRDSYEQYF
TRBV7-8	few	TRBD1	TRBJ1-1	TGTGCCAGCAGCTTAGGATACAGGGGTGAAGCTTTCTTT	CASSLGYRGEAFF
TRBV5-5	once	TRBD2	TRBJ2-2	TGTGCCAGCAGCTTGGGACTAGCGAGGACCGGGGAGCTGTTTTTT	CASSLGLARTGELFF
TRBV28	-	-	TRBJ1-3	TGTGCCAGCACCCGAGGGGGACCTAGCTCTGGAAACACCATATATTTT	CASTRGGPSSGNTIYF
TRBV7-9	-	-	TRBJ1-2	TGTGCCAGCAAGGGGGGCTCTAACTATGGCTACACCTTC	CASKGGSNYGYTF
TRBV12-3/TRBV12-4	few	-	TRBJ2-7	TGTGCCAGCAGTTTAGGTGGGACACTCTCTTACGAGCAGTACTTC	CASSLGGTLSYEQYF
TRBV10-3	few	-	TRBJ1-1	TGTGCCATCAGTTCGGGCAGCTTGAACACTGAAGCTTTCTTT	CAISSGSLNTEAFF
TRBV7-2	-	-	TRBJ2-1	TGTGCCAGCAGCTTAGCGTACGGGAGCTCCTACAATGAGCAGTTCTTC	CASSLAYGSSYNEQFF
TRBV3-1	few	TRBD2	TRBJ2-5	TGTGCCAGCAGCTTCTTAGCCGGGACTGCGGGGGAGCAGTACTTC	CASSFLAGTAGEQYF
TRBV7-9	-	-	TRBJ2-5	TGTGCCAGCAGCGGGCGGCTAGAGGCCCAGTACTTC	CASSGRLEAQYF
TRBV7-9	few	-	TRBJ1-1	TGTGCCAGCAGAAACCTCGTTCTGATGAACACTGAAGCTTTCTTT	CASRNLVLMNTEAFF
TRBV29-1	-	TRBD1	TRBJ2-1	TGCAGCGTTGATTTCCGAGACAGGGGGTACAATGAGCAGTTCTTC	CSVDFRDRGYNEQFF
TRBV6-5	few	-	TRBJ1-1	TGTGCCAGCAGTTATGCAGCGGAGGGGATAGTTTTCTTT	CASSYAAEGIVFF
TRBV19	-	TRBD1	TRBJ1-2	TGTGCCAGTAGTGCCTCCTGGACAGGGGATGGCTACACCTTC	CASSASWTGDGYTF
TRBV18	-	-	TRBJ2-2	TGTGCCAGCTCACGACTGTCGGGGGACGCCGGGGAGCTGTTTTTT	CASSRLSGDAGELFF
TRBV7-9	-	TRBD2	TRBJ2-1	TGTGCCAGCAGCTTAGGGATGAGCGGGAGTTACAATGAGCAGTTCTTC	CASSLGMSGSYNEQFF
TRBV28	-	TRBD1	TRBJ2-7	TGTGCCAGCAGGTCCCAGGGGGCGGGGTCCTACGAGCAGTACTTC	CASRSQGAGSYEQYF
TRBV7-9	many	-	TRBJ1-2	TGTGCCAGCAGCTTAGATTTGGGGGGCGCACAAATTTATGGCTACACCTTC	CASSLDLGGAQIYGYTF
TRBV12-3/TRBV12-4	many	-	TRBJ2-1	TGTGCCAGCAGTTTCGGGCTACCTGAGCAGTTCTTC	CASSFGLPEQFF
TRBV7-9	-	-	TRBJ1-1	TGTGCCAGCAGCCGATCAGACCGCCCGAACACTGAAGCTTTCTTT	CASSRSDRPNTEAFF
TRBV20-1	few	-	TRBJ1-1	TGCAGTGTAATTCAAGCGAACACTGAAGCTTTCTTT	CSVIQANTEAFF
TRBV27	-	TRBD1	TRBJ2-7	TGTGCCAGCAGACCAGACAGGGGGGACGAGCAGTACTTC	CASRPDRGDEQYF
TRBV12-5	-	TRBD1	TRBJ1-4	TGTGCTAGTGGTTCCGGGACAGGGAATGAAAAACTGTTTTTT	CASGSGTGNEKLFF
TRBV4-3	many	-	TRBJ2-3	TGCGCCAGCAGCCAAGATCTGGGGGATACGCAGTATTTT	CASSQDLGDTQYF
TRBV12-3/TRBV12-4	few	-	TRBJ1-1	TGTGCCAGCACCACAGGGCCGGGGACTGAAGCTTTCTTT	CASTTGPGTEAFF
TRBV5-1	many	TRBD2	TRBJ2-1	TGTGCCAGCAGCTTGGGACTAGCGGCCTACAATGAGCAGTTCTTC	CASSLGLAAYNEQFF
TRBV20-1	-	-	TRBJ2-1	TGCAGTGCTAGGACACTAGAGCAGTTCTTC	CSARTLEQFF
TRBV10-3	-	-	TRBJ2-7	TGTGCCATCGGAACACCGGGAGTGAGCTTGGGCTACGAGCAGTACTTC	CAIGTPGVSLGYEQYF
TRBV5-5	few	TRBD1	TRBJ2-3	TGTGCCAGCAGCCAAGGGACAGGGGGCCCTAGCACAGATACGCAGTATTTT	CASSQGTGGPSTDTQYF